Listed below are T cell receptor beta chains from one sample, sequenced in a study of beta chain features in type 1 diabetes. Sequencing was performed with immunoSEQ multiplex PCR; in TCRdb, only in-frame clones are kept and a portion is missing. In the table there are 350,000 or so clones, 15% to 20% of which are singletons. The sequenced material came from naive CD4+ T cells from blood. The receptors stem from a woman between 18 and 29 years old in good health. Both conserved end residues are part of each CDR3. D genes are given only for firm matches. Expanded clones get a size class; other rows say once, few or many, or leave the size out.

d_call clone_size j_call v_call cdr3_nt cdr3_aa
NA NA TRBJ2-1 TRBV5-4 TGTGCCAGCAGCCCGGGGTACCGGACCTCCTACAATGAGCAGTTCTTC CASSPGYRTSYNEQFF
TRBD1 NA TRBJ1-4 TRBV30 TGTGCCTGGAACCAGGGGGCGATGCAGGAAAAACTGTTTTTT CAWNQGAMQEKLFF
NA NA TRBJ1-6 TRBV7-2 TGTGCCAGCAGCCCACAGGGAAATTCACCCCTCCACTTT CASSPQGNSPLHF
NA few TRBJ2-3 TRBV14 TGTGCCAGCAGCCGACGACTAGGCCCCACAGATACGCAGTATTTT CASSRRLGPTDTQYF
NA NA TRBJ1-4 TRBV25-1 TGTGCCAGCAGTGAGGGGGGAAGGAAACTGTTTTTT CASSEGGRKLFF
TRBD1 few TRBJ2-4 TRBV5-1 TGCGCCAGCAGCTCGGGACAGAACAAAAACATTCAGTACTTC CASSSGQNKNIQYF
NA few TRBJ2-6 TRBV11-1 TGTGCCAGCAGCGGTGTACAGGCTGGGGCCAACGTCCTGACTTTC CASSGVQAGANVLTF
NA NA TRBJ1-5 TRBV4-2 TGTGCCAGCAGCCAAGACTTTCGGGACACTAGTATCAGGACCCAGCATTTT CASSQDFRDTSIRTQHF
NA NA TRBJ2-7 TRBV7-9 TGTGCCAGCAGGGGGCCTGGCCCCCAGTACGAGCAGTACTTC CASRGPGPQYEQYF
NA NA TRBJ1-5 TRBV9 TGTGCCAGCAGCGTAGGCTCACAGCCGCCAAATCAGCCCCAGCATTTT CASSVGSQPPNQPQHF
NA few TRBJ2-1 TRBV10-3 TGTGCCATCAGTGAAGAACACGATGAGCAGTTCTTC CAISEEHDEQFF
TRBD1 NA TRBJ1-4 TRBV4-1 TGCGCCAGCAGCCAAGACGCCGGGACAGGGAAAGAAAAACTGTTTTTT CASSQDAGTGKEKLFF
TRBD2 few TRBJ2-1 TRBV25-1 TGTGCCAGCGGGAGGGGTGGACGGAATGAGCAGTTCTTC CASGRGGRNEQFF
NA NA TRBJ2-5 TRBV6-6 TGTGCCAGCAGGGAGGCACAGGGTCGTGCGGAGACCCAGTACTTC CASREAQGRAETQYF
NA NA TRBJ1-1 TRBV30 TGTGCCTGGAGTGCTGGGCCCCCTGAAGCTTTCTTT CAWSAGPPEAFF
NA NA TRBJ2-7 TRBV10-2 TGCGCCAGCAGTGAGAAGAGTCAGGGTCTTTACGAGCAGTACTTC CASSEKSQGLYEQYF
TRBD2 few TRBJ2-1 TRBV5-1 TGCGCCAGCAGCCTACTAGCGGGGGGCCACAATGAGCAGTTCTTC CASSLLAGGHNEQFF
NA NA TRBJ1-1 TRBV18 TGTGCCAGCTCAGGGGGCGAGAACACTGAAGCTTTCTTT CASSGGENTEAFF
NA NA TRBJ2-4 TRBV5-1 TGCGCCAGCAGCACTGGAGGCATTCAGTACTTC CASSTGGIQYF
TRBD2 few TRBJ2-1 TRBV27 TGTGCCAGCAGTCCAAGACTAGCGGGAGGGCCATATGAGCAGTTCTTC CASSPRLAGGPYEQFF